This T cell receptor (beta chain) was sequenced for a study of cytomegalovirus exposure and HLA in healthy donors. In germline, CDR1 is LNHDA, CDR2 SQIVND (reference sequence). The CDR3 length is 16 residues. Trimming cost V 2 bases and J 5 bases, with 16 bases left between them. Amplification used 60 Vbeta primers and 13 Jbeta primers. Method: immunoSEQ multiplex PCR; TCRdb's copy keeps in-frame clones and lacks some. Of 95,000 to 150,000 clones in the sample, 70% to 85% are singletons; the top ten hold 4%. The sequencing sample was made of PBMCs. The TCR was taken from a man aged 40-49 years in good health and CMV-seropositive. The chain joins TRBV19 to TRBJ1-5; D gene unclear. DNA of the CDR3: TGTGCCAGTAGTATATATCCCAGAACCTCCTATCAGCCCCAGCATTTT. Amino acids: CASSIYPRTSYQPQHF.